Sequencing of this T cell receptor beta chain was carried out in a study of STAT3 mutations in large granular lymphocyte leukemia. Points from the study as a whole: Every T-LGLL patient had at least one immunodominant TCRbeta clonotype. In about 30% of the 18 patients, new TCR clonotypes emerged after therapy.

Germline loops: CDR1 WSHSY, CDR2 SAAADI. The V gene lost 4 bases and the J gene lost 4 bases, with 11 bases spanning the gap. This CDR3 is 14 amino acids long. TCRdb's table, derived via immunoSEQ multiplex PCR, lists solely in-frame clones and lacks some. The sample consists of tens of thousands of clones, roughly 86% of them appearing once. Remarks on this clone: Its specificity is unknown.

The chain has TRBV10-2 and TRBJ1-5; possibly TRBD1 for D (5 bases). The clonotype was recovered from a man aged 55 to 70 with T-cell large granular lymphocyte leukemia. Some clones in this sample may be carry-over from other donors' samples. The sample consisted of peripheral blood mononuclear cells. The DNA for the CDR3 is TGCGCCAGCAGTGCGGCAGGGATTAATCAGCCCCAGCATTTT. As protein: CASSAAGINQPQHF.